This T cell receptor (beta chain) was sequenced during a study of read filtering for tumor transcriptome and immune sequencing. Across the whole study: Among patients, roughly 17 were male and 14 female, aged about 40 to 90 (mean around 68). Per sample, TCR-region reads ranged about 4.05 to 10.27 million by IR-seq, roughly 80 to 1273 by RNA-seq.

In regard to this clonotype: Its target is not known.

V dropped 0 bases and J dropped 0 bases, with 14 bases sitting between them. The length of the CDR3 is 17 residues. Germline CDR1 reads GTSNPN; CDR2 reads SVGIG (reference sequence). At the time of active disease, bone marrow was collected from every patient. Broader study findings: RNA-seq captured clonotypes less deeply and reliably than IR-seq.

This library used roughly 370 ng RNA and molecular barcoded adaptors spanning alpha/delta and beta/gamma chains. TCRdb analysed the reads with MiXCR anew, one entry per CDR3 protein. The sample lists 50,000 to 65,000 distinct CDR3 sequences, under 20% occurring once. This receptor was taken from a donor aged 40 or older with multiple myeloma. J is TRBJ2-2 and V is TRBV30; D possibly corresponds to TRBD1 (5 bases). The sequencing sample was made of a population of CD138-negative cells sorted from bone marrow. CDR3 sequence (DNA): TGTGCCTGGAGTGTAAGTCTGGGGCCCCCGAACACCGGGGAGCTGTTTTTT. It codes for CAWSVSLGPPNTGELFF.